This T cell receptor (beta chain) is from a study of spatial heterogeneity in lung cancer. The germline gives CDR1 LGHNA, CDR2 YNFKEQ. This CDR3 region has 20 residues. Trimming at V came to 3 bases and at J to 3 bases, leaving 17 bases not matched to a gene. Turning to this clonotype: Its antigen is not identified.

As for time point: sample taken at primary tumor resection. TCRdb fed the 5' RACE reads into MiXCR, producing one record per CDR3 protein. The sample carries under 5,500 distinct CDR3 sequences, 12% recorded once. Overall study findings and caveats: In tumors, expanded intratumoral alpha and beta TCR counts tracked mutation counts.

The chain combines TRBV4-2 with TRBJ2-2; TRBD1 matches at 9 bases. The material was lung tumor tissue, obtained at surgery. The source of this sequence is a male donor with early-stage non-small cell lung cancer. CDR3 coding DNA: TGTGCCAGCAGCCATTGGACCCACGGCACAGGGGGCGCGGACACCGGGGAGCTGTTTTTT. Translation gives CASSHWTHGTGGADTGELFF.